These 29 T cell receptor beta chains originate from one sample sequenced in a study of OX40 agonist ivuxolimab in advanced cancers. Repertoires were generated with immunoSEQ multiplex PCR, while TCRdb's copy carries only in-frame clones and drops some. The data hold more than 35,000 clones, with nearly 90% observed a single time. The source was CD4+ or CD8+ T cells sorted from blood, collected in a trial of the OX40 agonist ivuxolimab. The receptors originated from an adult with an advanced solid tumor such as melanoma, head and neck, liver or kidney cancer.

V usage is TRBV10-3 and J usage is TRBJ1-2; no reliable D call. V lost 3 bases, J lost 1 base, and 3 bases lay in between. This CDR3 region has 12 residues. The germline V gene encodes CDR1 ENHRY and CDR2 SYGVKD. CDR3 DNA: TGTGCCATCAGTGAACTTAACTATGGCTACACCTTC. Its protein is CAISELNYGYTF.

This clone was seen just once. This chain's CDR3 is CASSSGTQYEQYF. Written as DNA, the CDR3 is TGTGCCAGCAGCTCCGGGACACAATACGAGCAGTACTTC. V is TRBV5-6 and J is TRBJ2-7; possible D gene TRBD1, 6 bases. V lost 3 bases, J lost 4 bases, and 11 bases lay in between. The germline CDR1 and CDR2 sequences are SGHDT and YYEEEE. This CDR3 is 13 amino acids long.

Note on this clone: At one end, the junction sequence differs from germline, possibly due to a read error. The same CDR3 can be traced to other DNA sequences in this sample. This sequence joins TRBV19 and TRBJ1-1; possibly TRBD1 for D (6 bases). Germline CDR1 LNHDA, CDR2 SQIVND (reference sequence). CDR3 length equals 18 residues. The CDR3 DNA reads as TGTGCCAGTAGTATAGGGGACGCCCGGGACAAACCTCACACTGAGGCTTTCTTT. It yields the protein CASSIGDARDKPHTEAFF.

This rearrangement joins TRBV25-1 to TRBJ2-7, with unresolved D. Looked up from germline, CDR1 is MGHDK and CDR2 is SYGVNS. This CDR3 contains 13 residues. V was cut by 5 bases and J by 2 bases, with 10 bases left in between. CDR3 coding DNA: TGTGCCAGCAGTCTCGGTGCCGCCTACGAGCAGTACTTC. Translated, it gives CASSLGAAYEQYF.

J is TRBJ1-6 and V is TRBV7-3; D gene ambiguous. This CDR3 has 15 amino acids. The germline V gene has CDR1 SGHTA and CDR2 FQGTGA. V was trimmed by 6 bases and J by 4 bases, leaving 13 bases between them. Here the CDR3 reads CASSIGDGYNSPLHF. In DNA, the CDR3 is TGTGCCAGCAGTATCGGGGATGGGTATAATTCACCCCTCCACTTT.

The rearrangement links TRBV28 to TRBJ2-1, with TRBD1 identical over 8 bases. V lost 5 bases to trimming and J lost 9 bases; unmatched junction nucleotides: 12. This CDR3 has 15 residues. Germline lookup yields CDR1 MDHEN and CDR2 SYDVKM. The CDR3 bases are TGTGCCAGCAGTCCACGGGACAGGCCGAGGGTTGAGCAGTTCTTC. Translating it yields CASSPRDRPRVEQFF.

The DNA for the CDR3 is TGTGCCAGCCAAAACAGGGTTAACTATGGCTACACCTTC. Residues: CASQNRVNYGYTF. The chain has TRBV28 and TRBJ1-2, with D possibly TRBD1 on 6 matching bases. The CDR3 is made up of 13 amino acids. Germline-derived CDR1 and CDR2 are MDHEN and SYDVKM. V lost 8 bases to trimming and J lost 1 base, with 11 bases between them.

This clone appeared once. The chain couples TRBV6-5 to TRBJ1-1; D is perhaps TRBD1 (6 bases). CDR1 and CDR2 (germline): MNHEY, SVGAGI. V was pared by 5 bases and J by 6 bases, with 16 bases between. The CDR3 has 14 residues. The CDR3 DNA reads as TGTGCCAGCAGTGAACAGGGATCCGGGGCTGAAGCTTTCTTT. Amino acid sequence: CASSEQGSGAEAFF.

The chain recombines TRBV4-3 with TRBJ1-3, with 7 bases identical to TRBD1. Germline CDR1 LGHNA, CDR2 YSLEER. The CDR3 loop spans 14 amino acids. V lost 4 bases and J lost 1; bases outside the gene matches: 1. As DNA, the CDR3 is TGCGCCAGCAGCCCGACAGGGTCTGGAAACACCATATATTTT. Residues: CASSPTGSGNTIYF.

V gene TRBV6-5 combines with J gene TRBJ2-1; the match to TRBD2 covers 7 bases. The CDR3 has 14 amino acids. V trimming: 8 bases; J trimming: 3 bases; junction bases outside the gene matches: 7. Germline V CDR1 and CDR2: MNHEY, SVGAGI. This CDR3 reads CASWGGVDYNEQFF. DNA of the CDR3: TGTGCCAGCTGGGGGGGGGTAGACTACAATGAGCAGTTCTTC.

The chain links TRBV27 to TRBJ1-6; possibly TRBD1 for D (5 bases). V was shortened by 5 bases and J by 6 bases, with 11 bases between the two germline ends. Germline loops: CDR1 MNHEY, CDR2 SMNVEV (reference sequence). The CDR3 is made up of 14 amino acids. Here the CDR3 reads CASSPQGSNSPLHF. The CDR3 bases are TGTGCCAGCAGTCCGCAGGGTAGTAATTCACCCCTCCACTTT.

V is TRBV25-1 and J is TRBJ1-4; D unresolved. The V gene lost 2 bases and the J gene lost 7 bases, with 5 bases spanning the gap. Looked up from germline, CDR1 is MGHDK and CDR2 is SYGVNS. The CDR3 totals 12 residues. The CDR3 region is CASSEIAEKLFF. The CDR3 DNA reads as TGTGCCAGCAGTGAAATCGCTGAAAAACTGTTTTTT. Full variable domain (rest looked up from reference TRBV25-1 and TRBJ1-4): EADIYQTPRYLVIGTGKKITLECSQTMGHDKMYWYQQDPGMELHLIHYSYGVNSTEKGDLSSESTVSRIRTEHFPLTLESARPSHTSQYLCASSEIAEKLFFGSGTQLSVL.

This clone occurred once. The genes are TRBV27 and TRBJ2-5, with D uncertain. Germline CDR1 MNHEY, CDR2 SMNVEV (reference sequence). Trimming removed 0 bases from V and 1 base from J, with 9 bases in between. The length of the CDR3 is 15 residues. The CDR3 spells CASSLSPHPQETQYF. As DNA, the CDR3 is TGTGCCAGCAGTTTATCCCCACATCCCCAAGAGACCCAGTACTTC.

The chain combines TRBV30 with TRBJ2-5; D gene uncertain. Germline CDR1 and CDR2: GTSNPN and SVGIG (reference sequence). This CDR3 is 12 amino acids long. V lost 3 bases to trimming and J lost 0 bases, with 5 bases between them. DNA of the CDR3: TGTGCCTGGAGCTTCAACCAAGAGACCCAGTACTTC. Amino acid sequence: CAWSFNQETQYF.

This clone was found once. This CDR3 reads CASSVGVSGGYEQYF. For the CDR3, the DNA is TGTGCCAGCAGCGTAGGGGTTAGCGGGGGCTACGAGCAGTACTTC. The rearrangement links TRBV9 to TRBJ2-7, with TRBD2 matching over 9 bases. J was trimmed by 3 bases and V by 0 bases; bases with no gene match: 4. Looked up from germline, CDR1 is SGDLS and CDR2 is YYNGEE. CDR3 size: 15 residues.

This chain uses TRBV4-1 with TRBJ2-1; TRBD2 agrees at 7 bases. With 4 bases clipped from V and 6 bases from J, the junction kept 6 bases outside the gene matches. Germline-derived CDR1 and CDR2 are MGHRA and YSYEKL. The CDR3 totals 14 residues. Here the CDR3 DNA reads TGCGCCAGCAGCCGGCCGGAGCGGGGCAATGAGCAGTTCTTC. This encodes CASSRPERGNEQFF.

This chain joins TRBV11-3 and TRBJ2-7, with 8 bases fitting TRBD1. This CDR3 is 14 amino acids long. Trimming cost V 2 bases and J 4 bases; bases outside gene matches: 4. Germline CDR1 reads SGHNT; CDR2 reads YENEEA. The CDR3 loop is CASSLRDRPYEQYF. CDR3 nucleotide sequence: TGTGCCAGCAGCTTACGGGACAGGCCATACGAGCAGTACTTC.

The CDR3 protein is CAWGLTNEKLFF. The CDR3 bases are TGTGCCTGGGGGTTAACTAATGAAAAACTGTTTTTT. The chain is built from TRBV30 and TRBJ1-4, with D hard to call. V gave up 5 bases and J gave up 1 base, with 5 bases separating them. Germline-derived CDR1 and CDR2 are GTSNPN and SVGIG (reference sequence). This CDR3 region has 12 residues.

This chain joins TRBV4-1 and TRBJ2-7, with TRBD1 identical over 10 bases. This CDR3 has 16 amino acids. From germline, CDR1 is MGHRA and CDR2 YSYEKL. The V segment lost 4 bases and the J segment 1 base; nucleotides outside the gene matches: 7. The CDR3 DNA follows: TGCGCCAGCAGCCGCCCTGGGACAGGGGAGTCCTACGAGCAGTACTTC. It specifies CASSRPGTGESYEQYF.

This clone was found a few times. This chain links TRBV11-2 with TRBJ2-7; 7 bases fit TRBD2. Germline V lookup: CDR1 SGHAT, CDR2 FQNNGV. This CDR3 spans 16 amino acids. V dropped 3 bases and J dropped 1; count of bases not matched to a gene: 9. The CDR3 bases are TGTGCCAGCAGCTTGTCCGCGGGGGTAGGTTCCTACGAGCAGTACTTC. Protein sequence: CASSLSAGVGSYEQYF. Based on the CDR3 plus reference TRBV11-2 and TRBJ2-7, the full variable domain is EAGVAQSPRYKIIEKRQSVAFWCNPISGHATLYWYQQILGQGPKLLIQFQNNGVVDDSQLPKDRFSAERLKGVDSTLKIQPAKLEDSAVYLCASSLSAGVGSYEQYFGPGTRLTVT.

This chain joins TRBV4-1 and TRBJ1-1; D is uncertain. The length of the CDR3 is 14 residues. CDR1 is MGHRA and CDR2 is YSYEKL in the germline V gene. V lost 8 bases and J lost 4, with 17 bases in between. The CDR3 DNA sequence: TGCGCCAGCGCTGAGGAAAGGAGCGGCACTGAAGCTTTCTTT. This translates into CASAEERSGTEAFF.

This clone was counted once. The V call is TRBV7-7, the J call TRBJ2-7, with 8 bases identical to TRBD1. The CDR3 consists of 15 residues. Germline V gene sequence: CDR1 SSHAT, CDR2 FNYEAQ (reference sequence). The junction had 6 bases not matched to a gene; V was cut back by 5 bases and J by 0 bases. CDR3 in amino acids: CASSEGQDISYEQYF. The DNA for the CDR3 is TGTGCCAGCAGCGAGGGACAGGATATCTCCTACGAGCAGTACTTC.

The genes are TRBV4-3 and TRBJ1-1, with D unresolved. Germline loops: CDR1 LGHNA, CDR2 YSLEER. V gave up 0 bases and J gave up 0 bases, with 8 bases separating them. The CDR3 contains 15 residues. CDR3 DNA sequence: TGCGCCAGCAGCCAAGAGAGCCGGCTGAACACTGAAGCTTTCTTT. It specifies CASSQESRLNTEAFF.

This chain's CDR3 is CSVGGLPLTHSGGPRRTSYEQYF. Here the CDR3 DNA reads TGCAGCGTGGGCGGGCTTCCCTTAACCCATTCCGGGGGGCCTAGGAGGACTTCCTACGAGCAGTACTTC. The chain employs TRBV29-1 and TRBJ2-7, with D possibly being TRBD2 (7 bases). Trimming removed 6 bases at V and 1 base at J, with 43 bases between. Germline values: CDR1 SQVTM, CDR2 ANQGSEA. The CDR3 loop spans 23 amino acids.

The chain couples TRBV19 to TRBJ1-5; possible D gene TRBD1, 5 bases. The CDR3 loop spans 16 amino acids. Looked up from germline, CDR1 is LNHDA and CDR2 is SQIVND (reference sequence). The V end lost 6 bases, the J end lost 6 bases, and 21 bases lay between the germline ends. The CDR3 region is CASSPGGEGPRQPQHF. Here the CDR3 DNA reads TGTGCCAGTAGCCCGGGGGGTGAGGGGCCCCGTCAGCCCCAGCATTTT.

The rearrangement uses TRBV5-6 and TRBJ1-4; 9 positions agree with TRBD1. CDR1 is SGHDT and CDR2 is YYEEEE in the germline V gene. The CDR3 contains 16 residues. After removal of 4 bases from V and 0 bases from J, the junction contained 4 bases not matched to a gene. The CDR3 DNA reads as TGTGCCAGCAGCCTTGGACAGGGGACAACTAATGAAAAACTGTTTTTT. It is translated as CASSLGQGTTNEKLFF.

The CDR3 coding sequence is TGTGCCAGCAGCGCCGACAGACCAACAACTAATGAAAAACTGTTTTTT. Protein sequence: CASSADRPTTNEKLFF. This chain connects TRBV7-6 to TRBJ1-4; tentative D call: TRBD1 (5 bases). V lost 5 bases and J 0 bases, leaving 13 bases between the germline ends. The germline V gene has CDR1 SGHVS and CDR2 FNYEAQ. The CDR3 extends over 16 amino acids.

This rearrangement joins TRBV5-6 to TRBJ2-3; TRBD1 agrees at 8 bases. The V gene's germline CDR1 is SGHDT and CDR2 YYEEEE. The CDR3 totals 17 residues. Trimming at V came to 5 bases and at J to 4 bases, leaving 15 bases not matched to a gene. CDR3 nucleotide sequence: TGTGCCAGCAGACTACTTGAATCAGGGGGCGCCCCAGATACGCAGTATTTT. Residues: CASRLLESGGAPDTQYF.

This chain uses TRBV12-5 with TRBJ2-5; 7 bases match TRBD1. The length of the CDR3 is 16 residues. With 0 bases clipped from V and 4 bases from J, the junction kept 8 bases outside the gene matches. The germline gives CDR1 LGHNT, CDR2 FRNRAP. The CDR3 bases are TGTGCTAGTGGTTTGGTACGTGAAGGGGGCTTAGAGACCCAGTACTTC. Its protein product is CASGLVREGGLETQYF.